This T cell receptor beta chain was obtained from a study of cytomegalovirus exposure and HLA in healthy donors. The PCR ran on 60 Vbeta and 13 Jbeta primers. The protocol was immunoSEQ multiplex PCR, while the TCRdb copy is restricted to in-frame clones and leaves out a portion. The sample gives approximately 150,000 clones, about 64% of which show up once; roughly 3.1% is in the top ten. Whole-study findings and limits: What was likely a sequencing artifact was a cluster of highly shared sequence variants.

Donors in the study were healthy people who gave bone marrow. Note on this clone: Antigen: not known.

Between the trimmed V and J ends, which lost 4 bases and 2 bases, there was a span of 15 bases. The CDR3 loop spans 16 amino acids. Germline loops: CDR1 ENHRY, CDR2 SYGVKD. The chain has TRBV10-3 and TRBJ1-5; weak D call: TRBD1 (5 bases). The sample taken for sequencing was PBMCs. This clonotype was obtained from a woman in her 30s in good health and CMV-seropositive. CDR3: CAISAGGVGGNQPQHF. CDR3 in DNA: TGTGCCATCAGTGCGGGAGGGGTTGGCGGCAATCAGCCCCAGCATTTT.